This T cell receptor beta chain was identified in a study of shared clonotypes between healthy human individuals. After removal of 4 bases from V and 2 bases from J, the junction contained 3 bases not matched to a gene. The germline CDR1 and CDR2 sequences are MNHEY and SVGAGI. The CDR3 is 15 residues long. Clones were read by immunoSEQ multiplex PCR, and TCRdb kept only the in-frame ones, dropping some. The sample lists about 600,000 clones, roughly 97% occurring once. The rearrangement joins TRBV6-5 to TRBJ2-2, with 8 bases identical to TRBD2. The TCR originated in a woman aged 25 to 39 in good health. The sample was naive CD4+ T cells sorted from blood. Noted subset: CD45RA+ positively selected. As DNA, the CDR3 is TGTGCCAGCAGTTCGGGAGGGCTTAACACCGGGGAGCTGTTTTTT. Translated: CASSSGGLNTGELFF.